The next 19 T cell receptor beta chains were all read from a single sample in a study of blood T cell repertoires in COVID-19. Here immunoSEQ multiplex PCR was the method, and the copy in TCRdb shows in-frame clones only, minus some. The table has fewer than 350,000 clones, about 89% seen once. What was sequenced was PBMCs or T cells enriched from blood (not recorded which). Every receptor here comes from a woman aged 40 to 49 who had recovered from COVID-19.

The chain combines TRBV28 with TRBJ1-2; D gene uncertain. This CDR3 is 12 amino acids long. Germline V gene sequence: CDR1 MDHEN, CDR2 SYDVKM. Trimming stripped 2 bases from V and 8 bases from J, with 9 bases between. CDR3 region: CASSLVQVGYTF. The CDR3 DNA is TGTGCCAGCAGTTTAGTCCAGGTGGGCTACACCTTC.

This chain connects TRBV20-1 to TRBJ2-7; weak D call: TRBD1 (5 bases). V was pared by 5 bases and J by 5 bases, with 10 bases between. CDR1 and CDR2 (germline): DFQATT, SNEGSKA (reference sequence). The CDR3 sequence is 11 residues long. CDR3 nucleotides: TGCAGTGCTGGCGACAGCAACGAGCAGTACTTC. It yields the protein CSAGDSNEQYF.

V usage is TRBV11-3 and J usage is TRBJ2-7; 7 positions agree with TRBD1. Germline V gene data show CDR1 as SGHNT and CDR2 as YENEEA. The CDR3 runs 14 residues. Germline trimming cut 4 bases from V and 0 bases from J; bases unmatched to any gene: 3. CDR3 loop: CASSSDRSSYEQYF. The CDR3 DNA follows: TGTGCCAGCAGCTCGGACAGGAGCTCCTACGAGCAGTACTTC.

The V and J genes are TRBV6-5 and TRBJ1-2, with 7 bases that match TRBD1. CDR1 is MNHEY and CDR2 is SVGAGI in the germline V gene. CDR3 size: 14 residues. Trimming took 6 bases from V and 3 from J; bases not matched to a gene: 7. The CDR3: CASRRQGVDYGYTF. CDR3 nucleotide sequence: TGTGCCAGCAGAAGACAGGGAGTGGACTATGGCTACACCTTC.

The chain uses TRBV5-1 and TRBJ2-3, with TRBD1 matching 10 bases. Germline V gene data show CDR1 as SGHRS and CDR2 as YFSETQ. CDR3 length: 15 amino acids. V was clipped by 2 bases and J by 4 bases; unmatched bases: 4. For the CDR3, the DNA is TGCGCCAGCAGCTTACGACAGGGGGCCGCAGATACGCAGTATTTT. Translating it yields CASSLRQGAADTQYF.

The chain employs TRBV19 and TRBJ1-1; D gene ambiguous. CDR1 and CDR2 (germline): LNHDA, SQIVND (reference sequence). The CDR3 covers 15 residues. Trimming pared 7 bases from V and 0 bases from J, leaving 15 bases between. The CDR3 sequence: CASTRTHTVNTEAFF. The CDR3 coding sequence is TGTGCCAGTACCCGGACTCATACCGTGAACACTGAAGCTTTCTTT.

In this sample, this clone turned up once. The chain joins TRBV5-6 to TRBJ1-2; the D gene is possibly TRBD1 (5 bases). CDR1 is SGHDT, CDR2 YYEEEE, per germline. V was pared by 4 bases and J by 2 bases, with 12 bases between. The CDR3 runs to 14 residues. The CDR3 nucleotides read TGTGCCAGCAGCGGGGGGTACAAAAACTATGGCTACACCTTC. The encoded protein is CASSGGYKNYGYTF.

This clone was seen a handful of times. The V and J genes are TRBV7-9 and TRBJ2-7; 8 bases align to TRBD1. This CDR3 contains 16 residues. Unmatched junction bases numbered 9, after V lost 4 bases and J lost 1 base. Germline V gene sequence: CDR1 SEHNR, CDR2 FQNEAQ (reference sequence). The CDR3 DNA reads as TGTGCCAGCAGCTCGGTCTTGGACAGGGATTCCTACGAGCAGTACTTC. Protein: CASSSVLDRDSYEQYF.

CDR3 sequence (DNA): TGTGCCAGCAGTTACACACAGGGTAACGAGCAGTACTTC. Its protein product is CASSYTQGNEQYF. The rearrangement joins TRBV6-5 to TRBJ2-7, with a tentative D call TRBD1 (6 bases). Between the trimmed V and J ends, which lost 2 bases and 5 bases, there was a span of 10 bases. The germline CDR1 and CDR2 sequences are MNHEY and SVGAGI. This CDR3 has 13 amino acids.

This chain links TRBV19 with TRBJ2-5; 8 bases fit TRBD1. Germline V gene sequence: CDR1 LNHDA, CDR2 SQIVND (reference sequence). The CDR3 has 14 amino acids. The ends lost 4 bases at V and 4 bases at J; junction bases unmatched: 5. The CDR3 loop is CASSSRGQGETQYF. For the CDR3, the DNA is TGTGCCAGTAGTAGCAGGGGGCAGGGAGAGACCCAGTACTTC.

This chain joins TRBV7-2 and TRBJ1-2; D perhaps matches TRBD1 (5 bases). This CDR3 region has 19 residues. V lost 6 bases, J lost 3 bases, and 29 bases lay in between. In germline, CDR1 is SGHTA, CDR2 FQGNSA. CDR3: CASRVRGFLHQAPDYGYTF. Written as DNA, the CDR3 is TGTGCCAGCAGGGTTAGGGGATTTCTGCATCAAGCCCCCGACTATGGCTACACCTTC.

Only one count was recorded for this clone. The chain recombines TRBV7-3 with TRBJ2-1, with 16 bases lining up with TRBD2. With 2 bases clipped from V and 9 bases from J, the junction kept 4 bases outside the gene matches. The germline CDR1 and CDR2 sequences are SGHTA and FQGTGA. The CDR3 is made up of 16 amino acids. For the CDR3, the DNA is TGTGCCAGCAGCTTAGCGGGACTAGCGGGAGGGGGTGAGCAGTTCTTC. Amino acids: CASSLAGLAGGGEQFF. Looking up the rest from reference TRBV7-3 and TRBJ2-1 gives the full variable domain: GAGVSQTPSNKVTEKGKYVELRCDPISGHTALYWYRQSLGQGPEFLIYFQGTGAADDSGLPNDRFFAVRPEGSVSTLKIQRTERGDSAVYLCASSLAGLAGGGEQFFGPGTRLTVL.

This clone occurred once. This sequence joins TRBV9 and TRBJ1-1; no firm D call. Per the germline V gene, CDR1 is SGDLS and CDR2 is YYNGEE. This CDR3 comprises 13 residues. V shed 0 bases and J shed 5 bases, with 8 bases lying between them. CDR3 sequence: CASSVGLLTEAFF. As DNA, the CDR3 is TGTGCCAGCAGCGTAGGACTTCTGACTGAAGCTTTCTTT.

The V call is TRBV7-2, the J call TRBJ1-6; TRBD1 aligns across 10 bases. Germline CDR1 reads SGHTA; CDR2 reads FQGNSA. The V gene end was trimmed by 5 bases and the J gene end by 8 bases; junction bases not matched to a gene: 6. The CDR3 contains 15 residues. The CDR3 spells CASSPQTGGHSPLHF. The CDR3 DNA reads TGTGCCAGCAGCCCCCAGACAGGGGGCCATTCACCCCTCCACTTT.

The chain uses TRBV6-2 or TRBV6-3 and TRBJ2-3; TRBD2 matches at 10 bases. CDR3 length: 17 amino acids. The germline V gene encodes CDR1 MNHEY and CDR2 SVGEGT. The ends lost 6 bases at V and 0 bases at J; junction bases unmatched: 9. The CDR3 DNA reads TGTGCCAGCAGCCCACCTCGGACTAGCGGAAGCACAGATACGCAGTATTTT. Its translation: CASSPPRTSGSTDTQYF.

Only a few counts were recorded for this clone. The rearrangement joins TRBV12-3 or TRBV12-4 to TRBJ1-2; 9 nucleotides align to TRBD1. V was clipped by 7 bases and J by 3 bases; unmatched bases: 3. CDR3 size: 13 residues. The CDR3 DNA is TGTGCCAGCATCAGACAGGGGGACTATGGCTACACCTTC. Protein: CASIRQGDYGYTF.

This clone was detected once. J is TRBJ1-3 and V is TRBV9, with D perhaps matching TRBD1 (5 bases). CDR3 size: 16 residues. Germline CDR1 SGDLS, CDR2 YYNGEE. Trimming took 3 bases from V and 1 from J, leaving 14 bases between them. The CDR3 sequence is CASSAGIRWSGNTIYF. The CDR3, as DNA: TGTGCCAGCAGCGCAGGGATTAGGTGGTCTGGAAACACCATATATTTT.

The V and J genes are TRBV19 and TRBJ2-1; 7 bases match TRBD2. After removal of 3 bases from V and 2 bases from J, the junction contained 4 bases not matched to a gene. CDR3 size: 15 residues. Germline V CDR1 and CDR2: LNHDA, SQIVND (reference sequence). DNA of the CDR3: TGTGCCAGTAGTATCGGAAGCGGGGCCTACAATGAGCAGTTCTTC. This codes for CASSIGSGAYNEQFF. Together with reference TRBV19 and TRBJ2-1, the CDR3 gives the full variable domain: DGGITQSPKYLFRKEGQNVTLSCEQNLNHDAMYWYRQDPGQGLRLIYYSQIVNDFQKGDIAEGYSVSREKKESFPLTVTSAQKNPTAFYLCASSIGSGAYNEQFFGPGTRLTVL.

The chain recombines TRBV10-3 with TRBJ2-5; no firm D call. V was clipped by 3 bases and J by 0 bases, with 11 bases between them. The CDR3 contains 15 residues. The germline V gene has CDR1 ENHRY and CDR2 SYGVKD. This CDR3 reads CAISEVASYQETQYF. The CDR3 DNA is TGTGCCATCAGTGAAGTAGCCTCGTACCAAGAGACCCAGTACTTC.